Below, 2 T cell receptor beta chains from the same sample are listed, as sequenced in a study of T cell repertoires in cytomegalovirus infection. TCRdb called the reads again in MiXCR, with one record for every CDR3 protein. The sample has about 140,000 distinct CDR3 sequences, about 6% seen once. The sample consisted of PBMCs. These receptors came from a human donor in good health (CMV status not recorded). Some clones in this sample may be carry-over from other donors' samples.

This clonotype came up many times. The chain recombines TRBV7-3 with TRBJ2-1; D remains ambiguous. V was trimmed by 3 bases and J by 4 bases, leaving 13 bases between them. Germline CDR1 and CDR2: SGHTA and FQGTGA. The CDR3 covers 15 residues. The CDR3 DNA follows: TGTGCCAGCAGCTTGGTAGGTGGATCTTACAATGAGCAGTTCTTC. Amino acid sequence: CASSLVGGSYNEQFF.

The chain has TRBV7-9 and TRBJ2-7, with 7 bases matching TRBD1. J lost 2 bases, V lost 10 bases, and 5 bases had no gene match. CDR3 length equals 12 residues. In germline, CDR1 is SEHNR, CDR2 FQNEAQ (reference sequence). The CDR3 sequence is CAIRDSPYEQYF. The CDR3, as DNA: TGTGCCATCCGGGACAGCCCCTACGAGCAGTACTTC.